A selection of T cell receptor beta chains follows, all from one sample in a study of breast tumors, draining lymph nodes, adjacent tissues. TCRdb analysed the multiplex PCR reads with MiXCR anew, one entry per CDR3 protein. The sample holds about 230,000 distinct CDR3 sequences; about 34% are singletons and the top ten take about 1.4%. The sequencing sample was made of axillary lymph node tissue. The origin of the receptors is a female donor with breast cancer. Some clones in this sample may be carry-over from other donors' samples. Both conserved end residues are part of each CDR3. D genes are given only for firm matches. A row's size may be missing; if present it is once, few, many or a size class.

clone size	D gene	V gene	J gene	CDR3 DNA	CDR3 protein
.	TRBD2	TRBV20-1	TRBJ2-3	TGCAGTGCTAGACGGGGAGGGAATGAGCAGTATTTT	CSARRGGNEQYF
few	.	TRBV6-4	TRBJ2-1	TGTGCCGGCAGTCCGACGGGCTGGAATGAGCAGTTCTTC	CAGSPTGWNEQFF
once	.	TRBV7-7	TRBJ2-1	TGTGTTAGCAGCTCCCAATATCTCAATGAGCAGCTCTTC	CVSSSQYLNEQLF
many	.	TRBV29-1	TRBJ2-5	TGCAGCGTCCAGACTGATTTCCTCACTTCAGAGACCCAGTACTTC	CSVQTDFLTSETQYF
.	.	TRBV9	TRBJ2-2	TGTGCCAGCAGCGCGGTTCAGGACAGTGAGGAGCTGTTTTTT	CASSAVQDSEELFF
.	.	TRBV30	TRBJ2-5	TGTGCCTGGGGGGGCGGGGCGGCGTACCAAGAGACCCAGTACTTC	CAWGGGAAYQETQYF
many	TRBD1	TRBV20-1	TRBJ2-7	TGCAGTGCTGTGGGACAGGGGAGGTCTGTATACGAGCAGTACTTC	CSAVGQGRSVYEQYF
many	.	TRBV6-6	TRBJ2-3	TGTGCCAGCAGTCCCGGGGGCACCGGCGATACGCAGTATTTT	CASSPGGTGDTQYF
many	.	TRBV7-9	TRBJ1-2	TGTGCCAGCAGCTTAGGAACCCCTAGTAGTCACGGCACCTTC	CASSLGTPSSHGTF
many	TRBD2	TRBV7-9	TRBJ2-2	TGTGCCAGCATTCCGGGACTAGCGGGAGGGTTAACCGGGGAGCTGTTTTTT	CASIPGLAGGLTGELFF
.	TRBD2	TRBV2	TRBJ2-1	TGTGCCATAGCGGGAGCCTACAATGAGCAGTTCTTC	CAIAGAYNEQFF
.	TRBD2	TRBV28	TRBJ2-1	TGTGCCAGCAGGCCAAGCGGGAGCCCCTACAATGAGCAGTTCTTC	CASRPSGSPYNEQFF
many	.	TRBV7-8	TRBJ1-2	TGTGCCAGCAGCTTAGGGACCTTAAGCAACTATGGCTACCCCTTC	CASSLGTLSNYGYPF
many	.	TRBV7-2	TRBJ1-1	TGTGCCAGCAGCTTCACAGAGAACACTGAAGCTTTCTTT	CASSFTENTEAFF
few	TRBD1	TRBV20-1	TRBJ1-4	TGCAGTGCTGGACAGGGGGCAACTAATGAAAAACTGTTTTTT	CSAGQGATNEKLFF
.	TRBD1	TRBV6-4	TRBJ2-3	TGTGCCAGCAGTGCCCAGGGGGCAGGAAATGAGCAGTATTTT	CASSAQGAGNEQYF
many	.	TRBV7-8	TRBJ2-7	TGTGCCAGCGGGGGTTTGAGGGAGCAGTACTTC	CASGGLREQYF
many	TRBD1	TRBV5-1	TRBJ2-5	TGCGCCAGCAGCTTGGCCCGGGACAGGGGGCGAGAGACCCAGTACTTC	CASSLARDRGRETQYF
.	TRBD2	TRBV19	TRBJ2-7	TGTGCCGGTAGTAAAATAGCACGGGGGGGCTCCTACGAGCAGTACTTC	CAGSKIARGGSYEQYF
.	TRBD2	TRBV27	TRBJ2-1	TGTGCCAGCAGTACCTCTAGCGGGAAATTCTACAATGAGCAGTTCTTC	CASSTSSGKFYNEQFF
.	.	TRBV29-1	TRBJ1-4	TGCAGCGTCGCCGGGACGTATAATGAAAAACTGTTTTTT	CSVAGTYNEKLFF
many	.	TRBV2	TRBJ2-5	TGTGCCAGCAGTAGAAGGGGGGGCCGGTACCAAGAGACCCAGTACTTC	CASSRRGGRYQETQYF
many	.	TRBV15	TRBJ1-1	TGTGCCACCAGCGGAACGGACCCCCCCATCTCGGAAGCTTTCTTT	CATSGTDPPISEAFF
many	.	TRBV4-1	TRBJ2-5	TGCGCCAGCAGCCACGGGACGGGGATCAGCCAAGAGACCCAGTACTTC	CASSHGTGISQETQYF
.	.	TRBV30	TRBJ2-2	TGTGCCTGGAGTCTCCGGGACTTATTCACCGGGGAGCTGTTTTTT	CAWSLRDLFTGELFF
.	TRBD1	TRBV12-3/TRBV12-4	TRBJ1-5	TGTGCCAGCAGTTTAAGGGACAGGGGATGGCCCCAGCATTTT	CASSLRDRGWPQHF
few	.	TRBV4-1	TRBJ1-5	TGCGCCAGCAGCCAAGCCTACGGGTACAATCAGCCCCAGCATTTT	CASSQAYGYNQPQHF
many	TRBD1	TRBV6-6	TRBJ2-5	TGTGCCAGCAGTACCAGACAGGGGGCAGTGGAGACCCAGTACTTC	CASSTRQGAVETQYF
many	TRBD1	TRBV18	TRBJ1-3	TGTGCCAGCTCAGAGAACAGGGGAGCTACGGACACCATATATTTT	CASSENRGATDTIYF
many	.	TRBV27	TRBJ2-1	TGTGCCAGCAGTTTGGACAGCTCCTACAATGAGCAGTTCTTC	CASSLDSSYNEQFF
few	.	TRBV2	TRBJ2-6	TGTGCCACCCGCGAAGGGGCCAACGTCCTGACTTTC	CATREGANVLTF
.	.	TRBV7-9	TRBJ2-2	TGTGCCAGCAGCTTAGCGGGAGGGGGAACCGAGGAGCTGTTTTTT	CASSLAGGGTEELFF
once	.	TRBV9	TRBJ1-6	TGTGCCAGCAGCGTCGACGGGTTGGCTCCACCCCTCCTCTTT	CASSVDGLAPPLLF
once	.	TRBV7-9	TRBJ2-3	TGTGCCAGCAGCTTAGGCGTTCATACGCAGTATTTT	CASSLGVHTQYF
many	.	TRBV19	TRBJ1-2	TGTGCCAGTAGTATTACAGGGAACTATGGCTACACCTTC	CASSITGNYGYTF
.	.	TRBV7-9	TRBJ2-6	TGTGCCAGCAGCCTGACGGGGACCGGGGCCAACGTCCTGACTTTC	CASSLTGTGANVLTF
.	.	TRBV25-1	TRBJ2-2	TGTGCCAGCAGTGCATCGGACTGGAAAAGGGCGAACACCGGGGAGCTGTTTTTT	CASSASDWKRANTGELFF
many	.	TRBV12-3/TRBV12-4	TRBJ1-5	TGTGCCACTTCGAATCAGCCCCAGCATTTT	CATSNQPQHF
.	TRBD2	TRBV6-5	TRBJ2-1	TGTGCCAGCAAACTAGCGGGAGCCCACAATGAGCAGTTCTTC	CASKLAGAHNEQFF
few	TRBD2	TRBV5-1	TRBJ2-5	TGCGCCAGCAGCTTGGGCCCTAGCGGGAGCGCTAGAGAGACCCAGTACTTC	CASSLGPSGSARETQYF
once	.	TRBV3-1	TRBJ1-1	TGTGCCAGCAGCCAGGCGGGACGGTCGAACACTGAAGCTTTCTTT	CASSQAGRSNTEAFF
.	.	TRBV20-1	TRBJ1-5	TGCAGTCTCCAGCGTCGTGGGCAGCCCCAGCATTTT	CSLQRRGQPQHF
.	.	TRBV5-1	TRBJ1-4	TGCGCCAGCAGCAAATCCGGGACACTCGGGGAAAAACTGTTTTTT	CASSKSGTLGEKLFF
many	.	TRBV19	TRBJ2-3	TGTGCCAGTAGTAGGGGGGCGTACGCAGATACGCAGTATTTT	CASSRGAYADTQYF
many	.	TRBV14	TRBJ2-2	TGTGCCAGCAGCCAAGGGTACCTAGACGCCGGGGAGCTGTTTTTT	CASSQGYLDAGELFF
many	.	TRBV6-6	TRBJ1-2	TGTGCCAGCACCCTTCCCCCGTCACACTACACCTTC	CASTLPPSHYTF
many	TRBD1	TRBV19	TRBJ1-3	TGTGCCAGTAGTCCCGGACAGGGGGGTTCCTCTGGAAACACCATATATTTT	CASSPGQGGSSGNTIYF
many	.	TRBV5-1	TRBJ2-6	TGCGCCAGCAACCCGTCTAGGGGCCCGCCTGGGGCCAACGTCCTGACTTTC	CASNPSRGPPGANVLTF
.	.	TRBV20-1	TRBJ2-5	TGCAGCGCTAAATCTCCTATAGCGGAGCGGGAGACCCAGTACTTC	CSAKSPIAERETQYF